Listed here are 27 T cell receptor beta chains from one sample, sequenced in a study of regulatory T cells in long-lasting Graves disease. The authors built TCR beta libraries using iRepertoire HTBI primers and Arm-PCR of CDR3 regions. TCRdb used MiXCR to reprocess the multiplex PCR reads, holding one entry per CDR3 protein. This table has 440,000 or so distinct CDR3 sequences, more than 12% appearing once. Noted time point: newly diagnosed GD, antithyroid drugs for less than 3 months. Isolated PBMC RNA provided the starting material for the TCR library. In addition, the sample was reused for a study of T cells in Graves' hyperthyroidism and ophthalmopathy.

The source was peripheral blood mononuclear cells (PBMCs), collected at new diagnosis, from a patient treated with antithyroid drugs. The receptor source for this set is a woman aged 25-40 years with Graves disease.

This clonotype was counted ten times or more. The CDR3 nucleotides are TGTGCCAGCAGCTTATACCCGAAGACTAGCTCCTACAATGAGCAGTTCTTC. It specifies CASSLYPKTSSYNEQFF. The V call is TRBV7-2, the J call TRBJ2-1; tentatively, D is TRBD2 (6 bases). Germline loops: CDR1 SGHTA, CDR2 FQGNSA. The CDR3 extends over 17 amino acids. Trimming shortened V by 2 bases and J by 0 bases, and 14 bases separated the two germline ends.

This clonotype came up many times. The chain recombines TRBV12-3 or TRBV12-4 with TRBJ2-7, with 12 nucleotides matching TRBD2. With 6 bases clipped from V and 3 bases from J, the junction kept 3 bases outside the gene matches. CDR3 length equals 14 residues. The CDR3 region has the DNA TGTGCCAGCAGGACGACTAGCGGGAGCTACGAGCAGTACTTC. Protein sequence: CASRTTSGSYEQYF.

Concerning this clonotype itself: Sequence at one end of the junction differs from germline and may be a read error. The genes are TRBV12-3 or TRBV12-4 and TRBJ2-7; tentative D call: TRBD2 (6 bases). The CDR3 loop spans 11 amino acids. Here the CDR3 reads CANSFGGEQYF. The DNA for the CDR3 is TGTGCCAACAGTTTCGGGGGCGAGCAGTACTTC.

V gene TRBV5-1 combines with J gene TRBJ1-2; 7 bases are shared with TRBD1. This CDR3 has 15 residues. With 3 bases clipped from V and 2 bases from J, the junction kept 7 bases outside the gene matches. The germline gives CDR1 SGHRS, CDR2 YFSETQ. The CDR3, as DNA: TGCGCCAGCAGCTCCGGGACAGAGATGAACTATGGCTACACCTTC. It encodes CASSSGTEMNYGYTF.

The sample holds a few counts of this clonotype. The V call is TRBV10-3, the J call TRBJ2-1; the D gene is possibly TRBD1 (6 bases). The CDR3 extends over 14 amino acids. The V gene lost 6 bases and the J gene lost 4 bases, with 13 bases spanning the gap. Germline V gene lookup returns CDR1 ENHRY and CDR2 SYGVKD. The CDR3 reads CAISPGVRYNEQFF. The CDR3, as DNA: TGTGCCATCAGCCCAGGGGTTAGATACAATGAGCAGTTCTTC.

This clonotype was recorded at least ten times. The gene calls are TRBV5-1 and TRBJ2-7; 8 bases line up with TRBD1. The CDR3 runs to 14 residues. With V trimmed by 2 bases and J by 0 bases, 1 base remained unmatched. CDR1 and CDR2 (germline): SGHRS, YFSETQ. CDR3 bases: TGCGCCAGCAGCTTCACAGGGGGCTCCTACGAGCAGTACTTC. Its protein product is CASSFTGGSYEQYF.

This chain uses TRBV7-2 with TRBJ1-5; the match to TRBD1 covers 9 bases. The germline V gene encodes CDR1 SGHTA and CDR2 FQGNSA. The CDR3 consists of 16 residues. V shed 3 bases, J shed 9 bases, and the junction held 12 bases outside the gene matches. CDR3 coding DNA: TGTGCCAGCAGCTTGCGGGACAGGGCGCTGATGATGCCCCAGCATTTT. Translated: CASSLRDRALMMPQHF.

This clonotype was seen a handful of times. This chain uses TRBV2 with TRBJ1-1; the D is unclear. Germline-derived CDR1 and CDR2 are SNHLY and FYNNEI. V lost 5 bases and J 4 bases, leaving 5 bases between the germline ends. CDR3 length equals 11 residues. CDR3 sequence: CASSYSTEAFF. DNA for the CDR3: TGTGCCAGCAGTTACTCCACTGAAGCTTTCTTT.

This clonotype occurred many times. The chain carries TRBV2 and TRBJ1-2; D is ambiguous. The germline V and J ends were trimmed by 6 bases and 1 base, with 21 bases remaining between them. CDR1 and CDR2 (germline): SNHLY, FYNNEI. The CDR3 is 17 amino acids. The CDR3 bases are TGTGCCAGCAGAAAGGACCGCTTTTCTGGGCTTAACTATGGCTACACCTTC. This translates into CASRKDRFSGLNYGYTF.

This clonotype was observed a few times. Here the CDR3 DNA reads TGTGCCTGGAGTCTAACAGGGTACGAGCAGTTCTTC. Its protein is CAWSLTGYEQFF. The chain combines TRBV30 with TRBJ2-1, with D tentatively TRBD1 (6 bases). CDR3 length: 12 amino acids. The germline CDR1 and CDR2 sequences are GTSNPN and SVGIG (reference sequence). With 2 bases removed from V and 10 bases from J, the gap between germline ends came to 12 bases.

This clonotype has at least ten counts. CDR3: CASSLAGKSNQPQHF. The CDR3 DNA follows: TGTGCCAGCAGCTTAGCTGGGAAAAGCAATCAGCCCCAGCATTTT. This chain connects TRBV11-2 to TRBJ1-5; D gene uncertain. Germline V gene lookup returns CDR1 SGHAT and CDR2 FQNNGV. CDR3 size: 15 residues. V was shortened by 1 base and J by 1 base, with 8 bases between the two germline ends.

This clonotype has a count of ten or more. The V call is TRBV30, the J call TRBJ1-1; no definite D call. V gave up 2 bases and J gave up 6 bases, with 13 bases separating them. This CDR3 contains 13 residues. Germline V gives CDR1 GTSNPN, CDR2 SVGIG (reference sequence). CDR3 residues: CAWSRKGVPEAFF. CDR3 coding DNA: TGTGCCTGGAGTAGAAAGGGTGTACCTGAAGCTTTCTTT.

At least ten counts were recorded for this clonotype. The chain joins TRBV28 to TRBJ2-3, with D possibly TRBD2 on 6 matching bases. The CDR3 length is 15 residues. Germline CDR1 MDHEN, CDR2 SYDVKM. Deletions cut 6 bases from V and 0 bases from J, with 13 bases between. The CDR3 reads CASRLAEKSTDTQYF. Written as DNA, the CDR3 is TGTGCCAGCAGACTAGCCGAAAAAAGCACAGATACGCAGTATTTT.

In this sample, this clonotype turned up many times. The chain combines TRBV4-1 with TRBJ1-1, with D possibly TRBD1 on 6 matching bases. Looked up from germline, CDR1 is MGHRA and CDR2 is YSYEKL. The V gene lost 2 bases and the J gene lost 3 bases, with 10 bases spanning the gap. This CDR3 has 14 amino acids. In nucleotides, the CDR3 is TGCGCCAGCAGCCAATGGGGGCGGGACACTGAAGCTTTCTTT. This translates into CASSQWGRDTEAFF.

Many counts were recorded for this clonotype. J is TRBJ2-1 and V is TRBV5-1, with 8 bases identical to TRBD2. The CDR3 covers 16 residues. V lost 4 bases and J lost 6; bases outside the gene matches: 12. Looked up from germline, CDR1 is SGHRS and CDR2 is YFSETQ. CDR3 bases: TGCGCCAGCAGCGCGGGGGGTACAGGCGTCTCCAATGAGCAGTTCTTC. Protein sequence: CASSAGGTGVSNEQFF.

This sequence joins TRBV6-6 and TRBJ2-7; perhaps D is TRBD1 or TRBD2 (7 bases each). CDR1 is MNHNY, CDR2 SVGAGI, per germline (reference sequence). Trimming shortened V by 0 bases and J by 5 bases, and 17 bases separated the two germline ends. The CDR3 covers 16 residues. The CDR3 region is CASSYSAQGGGNEQYF. The DNA of the CDR3 is TGTGCCAGCAGTTACTCGGCTCAGGGGGGGGGGAACGAGCAGTACTTC.

This CDR3 is CASSRDKNGYTF. The CDR3 region has the DNA TGTGCCAGCAGCCGGGACAAGAATGGCTACACCTTC. V usage is TRBV3-1 and J usage is TRBJ1-2; the D gene is possibly TRBD1 (6 bases). V was clipped by 4 bases and J by 6 bases, with 9 bases between them. This CDR3 is 12 amino acids long. Germline lookup yields CDR1 LGHDT and CDR2 YNNKEL (reference sequence).

This clonotype was seen only a few times. The V gene is TRBV4-1, the J gene TRBJ2-7; no definite D call. CDR1 and CDR2 from the germline V gene are MGHRA and YSYEKL. The CDR3 consists of 14 residues. Trimming took 2 bases from V and 2 from J, leaving 10 bases between them. CDR3 amino acids: CASSQSRSAYEQYF. The CDR3 nucleotides are TGCGCCAGCAGCCAAAGTAGGTCAGCCTACGAGCAGTACTTC.

The CDR3 nucleotides are TGTGCCAGCAGTCCATCCCCCTCTGGGGCCAACGTCCTGACTTTC. Its protein is CASSPSPSGANVLTF. The chain employs TRBV27 and TRBJ2-6; the D is unclear. The germline gives CDR1 MNHEY, CDR2 SMNVEV (reference sequence). The CDR3 runs 15 residues. Trimming took off 5 bases at V and 0 bases at J, with 8 bases between the two ends. The variable domain in full, completed from reference TRBV27 and TRBJ2-6, reads EAQVTQNPRYLITVTGKKLTVTCSQNMNHEYMSWYRQDPGLGLRQIYYSMNVEVTDKGDVPEGYKVSRKEKRNFPLILESPSPNQTSLYFCASSPSPSGANVLTFGAGSRLTVL.

The rearrangement uses TRBV12-3 or TRBV12-4 and TRBJ2-3; D is ambiguous. V was cut by 1 base and J by 4 bases, with 6 bases left in between. The CDR3 is 13 residues long. CDR3 region: CASSLVSSDTQYF. DNA of the CDR3: TGTGCCAGCAGTTTAGTAAGTTCAGATACGCAGTATTTT.

This clonotype was counted at least ten times. The junction and the germline gene differ at one end; a read error may be behind it. CDR3 coding DNA: TGTGCCAGCAGCTTAACACCCCTCTTC. Translating gives CASSLTPLF. The J gene is TRBJ2-1, the V gene TRBV7-2, with unresolved D. CDR1 is SGHTA, CDR2 FQGNSA, per germline. This CDR3 has 9 residues. The full variable domain, in which reference TRBV7-2 and TRBJ2-1 provide the parts outside the CDR3, is GAGVSQSPSNKVTEKGKDVELRCDPISGHTALYWYRQSLGQGLEFLIYFQGNSAPDKSGLPSDRFSAERTGGSVSTLTIQRTQQEDSAVYLCASSLTPLFGPGTRLTVL.

Of note for this clonotype: This may come from a read error, since a much larger clone is one base off. The V and J genes are TRBV14 and TRBJ2-7; D perhaps matches TRBD1 (7 bases). CDR1 is SGHDN and CDR2 is FVKESK in the germline V gene. V lost 1 base to trimming and J lost 7 bases, with 26 bases between them. The CDR3 runs 18 residues. Here the CDR3 DNA reads TGTGCCAGCAGCCAAGCCAGAGGGGGCCGGGGACTCTACAATGAGCAGTACTTC. The encoded protein is CASSQARGGRGLYNEQYF.

In its sample, this clonotype was seen many times. V and J are TRBV18 and TRBJ1-2; D unclear. The CDR3 consists of 15 residues. The germline CDR1 and CDR2 sequences are KGHSH and LQKENI. V was cut by 2 bases and J by 4 bases, with 14 bases left in between. The CDR3 loop is CASSPSRAEVYGYTF. Here the CDR3 DNA reads TGTGCCAGCTCACCAAGTAGGGCTGAAGTCTATGGCTACACCTTC.

The gene calls are TRBV11-3 and TRBJ1-1; 12 nucleotides agree with TRBD1. The CDR3 length is 15 residues. V gave up 5 bases and J gave up 5 bases; unmatched junction bases: 6. From germline, CDR1 is SGHNT and CDR2 YENEEA. The CDR3 DNA is TGTGCCAGCAGCCAGGGACAGGGGGCGAGAACTGAAGCTTTCTTT. Translated: CASSQGQGARTEAFF.

As for this clonotype: Being one base from a much bigger clone, this may be a read error. This sequence joins TRBV6-9 and TRBJ1-1; no clear D gene. Per the germline V gene, CDR1 is MNHGY and CDR2 is SVAAGI. The CDR3 has 11 amino acids. The DNA for the CDR3 is TGTGCCGGCAGTTACTCCAGGAGAGCTTTCTTT. Its translation: CAGSYSRRAFF.

The rearrangement uses TRBV7-9 and TRBJ2-2; possibly TRBD1 for D (6 bases). The V end was cut by 5 bases, the J end by 1 base, with 14 bases between. In germline, CDR1 is SEHNR, CDR2 FQNEAQ (reference sequence). The CDR3 consists of 16 residues. The CDR3 DNA sequence: TGTGCCAGCAGCGCCTTCGAACAGGGGAACACCGGGGAGCTGTTTTTT. Protein product: CASSAFEQGNTGELFF.

This clonotype was observed a single time. A much larger clonotype is one base distant, so this may be a read error. The V gene is TRBV4-2, the J gene TRBJ1-1, with D hard to call. Germline assignment: CDR1 LGHNA and CDR2 YNFKEQ. The CDR3 totals 16 residues. V was cut by 2 bases and J by 1 base, with 14 bases left in between. Written as DNA, the CDR3 is TGTGCCAGCAGCCAACCGCGACACACGGGGAACACTGAAGCTTTCTTT. This gives the protein CASSQPRHTGNTEAFF.